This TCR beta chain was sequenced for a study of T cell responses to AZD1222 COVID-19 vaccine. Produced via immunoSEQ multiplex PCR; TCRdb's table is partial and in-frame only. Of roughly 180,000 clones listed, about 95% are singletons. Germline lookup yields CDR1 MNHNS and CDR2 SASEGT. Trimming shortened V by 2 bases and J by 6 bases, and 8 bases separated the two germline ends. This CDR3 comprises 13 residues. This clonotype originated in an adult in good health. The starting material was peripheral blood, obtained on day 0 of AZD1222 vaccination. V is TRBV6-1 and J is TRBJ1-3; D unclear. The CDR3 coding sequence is TGTGCCAGCAGTGAAAGGGCCCTAAACACCATATATTTT. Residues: CASSERALNTIYF.